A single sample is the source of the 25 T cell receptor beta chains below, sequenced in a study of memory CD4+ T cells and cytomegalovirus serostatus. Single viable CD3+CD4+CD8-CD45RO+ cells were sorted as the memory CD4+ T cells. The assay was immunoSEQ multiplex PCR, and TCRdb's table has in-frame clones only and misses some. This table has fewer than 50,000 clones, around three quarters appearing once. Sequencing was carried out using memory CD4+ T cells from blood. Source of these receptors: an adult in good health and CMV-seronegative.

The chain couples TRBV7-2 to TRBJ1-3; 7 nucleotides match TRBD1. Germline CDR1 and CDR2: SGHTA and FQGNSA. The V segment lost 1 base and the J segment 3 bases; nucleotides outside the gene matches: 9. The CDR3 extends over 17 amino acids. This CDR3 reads CASSLVTGGGDGNTIYF. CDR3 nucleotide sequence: TGTGCCAGCAGCTTAGTTACGGGAGGGGGCGATGGAAACACCATATATTTT.

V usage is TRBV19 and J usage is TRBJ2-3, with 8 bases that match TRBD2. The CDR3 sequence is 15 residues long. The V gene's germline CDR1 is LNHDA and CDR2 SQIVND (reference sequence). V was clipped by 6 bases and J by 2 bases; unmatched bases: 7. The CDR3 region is CASRTGLAVTDTQYF. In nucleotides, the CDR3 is TGTGCCAGTAGAACTGGACTAGCTGTCACAGATACGCAGTATTTT.

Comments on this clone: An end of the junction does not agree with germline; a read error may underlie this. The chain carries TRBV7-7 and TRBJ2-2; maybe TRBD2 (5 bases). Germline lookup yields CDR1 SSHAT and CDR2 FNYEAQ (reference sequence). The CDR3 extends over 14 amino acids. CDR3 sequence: CASSLALDTGELFF. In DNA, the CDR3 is TGTGCTAGCAGCTTAGCACTAGACACCGGGGAGCTGTTTTTT.

The CDR3 protein is CAISPSGTGNEKLFF. The DNA of the CDR3 is TGTGCCATCAGTCCATCCGGGACAGGGAATGAAAAACTGTTTTTT. The chain has TRBV10-3 and TRBJ1-4; 9 bases agree with TRBD1. Germline V gives CDR1 ENHRY, CDR2 SYGVKD. The CDR3 covers 15 residues. The V gene end was trimmed by 5 bases and the J gene end by 5 bases; junction bases not matched to a gene: 6.

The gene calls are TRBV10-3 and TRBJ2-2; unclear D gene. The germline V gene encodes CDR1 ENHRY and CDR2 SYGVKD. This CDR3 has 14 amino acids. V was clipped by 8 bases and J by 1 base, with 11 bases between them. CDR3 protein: CAIAVAMNTGELFF. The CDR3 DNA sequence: TGTGCCATCGCCGTCGCCATGAACACCGGGGAGCTGTTTTTT.

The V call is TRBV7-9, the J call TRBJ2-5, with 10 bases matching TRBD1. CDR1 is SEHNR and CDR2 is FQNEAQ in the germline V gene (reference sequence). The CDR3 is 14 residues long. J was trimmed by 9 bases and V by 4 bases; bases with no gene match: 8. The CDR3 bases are TGTGCCAGCAGCTCGGACAGGGGGAGGGAGGCCCAGTACTTC. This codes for CASSSDRGREAQYF.

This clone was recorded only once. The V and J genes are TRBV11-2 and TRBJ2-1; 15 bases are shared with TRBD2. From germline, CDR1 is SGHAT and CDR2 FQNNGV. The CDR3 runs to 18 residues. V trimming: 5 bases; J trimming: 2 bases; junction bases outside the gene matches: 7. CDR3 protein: CASSQGLAGGGPYNEQFF. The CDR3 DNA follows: TGTGCCAGCAGCCAAGGACTAGCGGGAGGGGGTCCCTACAATGAGCAGTTCTTC.

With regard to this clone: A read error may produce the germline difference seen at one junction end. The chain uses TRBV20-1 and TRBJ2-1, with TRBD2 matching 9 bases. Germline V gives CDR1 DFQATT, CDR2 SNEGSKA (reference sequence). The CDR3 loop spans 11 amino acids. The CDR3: CRASGNHEQFF. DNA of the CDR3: TGCAGAGCTAGCGGGAATCATGAGCAGTTCTTC.

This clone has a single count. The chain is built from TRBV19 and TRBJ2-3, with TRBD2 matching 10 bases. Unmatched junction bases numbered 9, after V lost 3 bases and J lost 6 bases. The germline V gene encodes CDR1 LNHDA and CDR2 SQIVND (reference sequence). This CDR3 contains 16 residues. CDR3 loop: CASSMVAGGLPDTQYF. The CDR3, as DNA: TGTGCCAGTAGTATGGTAGCGGGAGGACTCCCCGATACGCAGTATTTT.

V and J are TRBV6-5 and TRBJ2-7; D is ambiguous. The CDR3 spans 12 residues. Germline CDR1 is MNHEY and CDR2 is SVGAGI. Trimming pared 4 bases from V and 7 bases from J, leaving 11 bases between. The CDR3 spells CASSSAFGEQYF. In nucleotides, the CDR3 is TGTGCCAGCAGTTCCGCTTTCGGAGAGCAGTACTTC.

CDR3 DNA sequence: TGCGCCAGCAGCCAAGGGCCTGTGAGCTCCTACGAGCAGTACTTC. This translates into CASSQGPVSSYEQYF. This chain joins TRBV4-1 and TRBJ2-7; D gene uncertain. V shed 1 base and J shed 0 bases, with 10 bases lying between them. The CDR3 is 15 amino acids. CDR1 and CDR2 from the germline V gene are MGHRA and YSYEKL.

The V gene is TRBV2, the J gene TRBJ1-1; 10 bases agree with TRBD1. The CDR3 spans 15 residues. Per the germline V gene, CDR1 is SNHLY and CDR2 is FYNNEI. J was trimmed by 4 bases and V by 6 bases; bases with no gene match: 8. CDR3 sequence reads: CASSRQGAPGTEAFF. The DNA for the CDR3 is TGTGCCAGCAGCCGACAGGGGGCGCCGGGCACTGAAGCTTTCTTT.

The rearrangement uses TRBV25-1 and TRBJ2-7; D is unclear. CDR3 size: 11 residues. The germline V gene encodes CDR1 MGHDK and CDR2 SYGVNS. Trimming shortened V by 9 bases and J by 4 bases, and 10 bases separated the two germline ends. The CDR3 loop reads CARTKGYEQYF. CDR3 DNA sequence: TGTGCCAGGACCAAAGGTTACGAGCAGTACTTC.

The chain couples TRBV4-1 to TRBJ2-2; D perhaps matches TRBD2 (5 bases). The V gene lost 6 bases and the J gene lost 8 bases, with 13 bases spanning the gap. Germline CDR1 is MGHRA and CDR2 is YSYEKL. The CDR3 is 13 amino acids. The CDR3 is CASRGAPRGELFF. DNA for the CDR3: TGCGCCAGCAGGGGAGCCCCCCGTGGGGAGCTGTTTTTT.

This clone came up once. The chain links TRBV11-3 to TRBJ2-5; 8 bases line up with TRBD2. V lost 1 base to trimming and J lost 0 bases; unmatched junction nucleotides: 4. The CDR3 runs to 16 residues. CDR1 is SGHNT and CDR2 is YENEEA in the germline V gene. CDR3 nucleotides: TGTGCCAGCAGCTTAGGCACTAGCGGAGACCAAGAGACCCAGTACTTC. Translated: CASSLGTSGDQETQYF.

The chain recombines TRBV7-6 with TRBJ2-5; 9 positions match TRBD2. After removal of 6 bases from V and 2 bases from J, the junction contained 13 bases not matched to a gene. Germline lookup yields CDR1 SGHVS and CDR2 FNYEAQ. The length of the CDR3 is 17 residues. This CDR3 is CASSSHPGLAQQETQYF. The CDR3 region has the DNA TGTGCCAGCAGTTCGCACCCCGGACTAGCGCAACAAGAGACCCAGTACTTC.

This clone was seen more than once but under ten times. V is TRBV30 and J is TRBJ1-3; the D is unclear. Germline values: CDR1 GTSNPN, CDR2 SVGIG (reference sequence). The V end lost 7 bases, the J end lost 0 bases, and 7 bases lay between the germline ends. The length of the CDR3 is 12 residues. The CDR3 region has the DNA TGTGCCTCATTGAGCTCTGGAAACACCATATATTTT. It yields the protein CASLSSGNTIYF.

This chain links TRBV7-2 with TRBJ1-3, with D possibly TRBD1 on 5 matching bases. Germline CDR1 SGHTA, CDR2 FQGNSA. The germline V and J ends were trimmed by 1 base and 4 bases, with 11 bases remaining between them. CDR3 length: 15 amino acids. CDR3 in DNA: TGTGCCAGCAGCTTAGATGGGGCTGGAGGAAACACCATATATTTT. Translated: CASSLDGAGGNTIYF.

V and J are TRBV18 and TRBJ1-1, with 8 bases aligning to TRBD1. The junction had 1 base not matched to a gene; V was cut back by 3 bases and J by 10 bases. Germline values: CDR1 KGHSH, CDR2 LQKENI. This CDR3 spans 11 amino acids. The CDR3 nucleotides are TGTGCCAGCTCACCTGGACAGGGAGCTTTCTTT. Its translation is CASSPGQGAFF.

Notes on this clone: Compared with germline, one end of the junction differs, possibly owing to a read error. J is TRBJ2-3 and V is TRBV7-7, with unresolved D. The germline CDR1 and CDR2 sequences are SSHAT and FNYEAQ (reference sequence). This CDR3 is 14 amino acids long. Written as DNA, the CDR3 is TGTGCTAGCAGCTTAGTGGCCGGCACAGATACGCAGTATTTT. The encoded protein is CASSLVAGTDTQYF.

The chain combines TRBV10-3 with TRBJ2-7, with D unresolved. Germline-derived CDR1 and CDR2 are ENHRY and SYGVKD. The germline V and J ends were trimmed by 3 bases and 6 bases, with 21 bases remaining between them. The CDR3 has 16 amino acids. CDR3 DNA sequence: TGTGCCATCAGTGACCCTAGTCAACAGCGCGGCGGCGAGCAGTACTTC. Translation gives CAISDPSQQRGGEQYF.

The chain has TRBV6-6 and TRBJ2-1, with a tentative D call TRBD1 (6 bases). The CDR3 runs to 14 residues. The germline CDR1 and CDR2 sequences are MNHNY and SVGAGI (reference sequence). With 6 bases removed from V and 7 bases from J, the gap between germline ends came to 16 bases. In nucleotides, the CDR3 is TGTGCCAGCAGCCAGGACAGAACAAGAAATGAGCAGTTCTTC. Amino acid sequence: CASSQDRTRNEQFF.

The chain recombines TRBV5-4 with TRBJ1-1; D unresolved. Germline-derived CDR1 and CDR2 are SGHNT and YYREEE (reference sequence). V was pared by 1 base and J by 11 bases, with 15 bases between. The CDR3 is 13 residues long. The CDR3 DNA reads TGTGCCAGCAGCTTGAGTCCGGGTAACCTGGCTTTCTTT. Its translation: CASSLSPGNLAFF.

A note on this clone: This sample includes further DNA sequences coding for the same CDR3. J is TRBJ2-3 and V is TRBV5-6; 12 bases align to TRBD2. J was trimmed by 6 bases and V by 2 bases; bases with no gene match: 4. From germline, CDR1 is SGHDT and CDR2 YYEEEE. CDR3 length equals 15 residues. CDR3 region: CASSLLAGGADTQYF. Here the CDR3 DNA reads TGTGCCAGCAGCTTACTAGCGGGAGGTGCTGATACGCAGTATTTT.

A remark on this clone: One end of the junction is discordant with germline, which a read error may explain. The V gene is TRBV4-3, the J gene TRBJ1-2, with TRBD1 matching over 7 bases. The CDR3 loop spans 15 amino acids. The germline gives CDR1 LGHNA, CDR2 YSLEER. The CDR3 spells CASSKDLGGAEGYTF. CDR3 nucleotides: TGCGCCAGCAGCAAAGACCTAGGGGGCGCGGAGGGCTACACCTTC.